A selection of T cell receptor beta chains follows, all from one sample in a study of T cell clonotyping in hematopoietic cell transplantation. Here immunoSEQ multiplex PCR was the method, and the copy in TCRdb shows in-frame clones only, minus some. The table includes more than 4,500 clones, approximately 91% detected once. The sequenced sample was peripheral blood mononuclear cells, obtained 100 days after allogeneic stem cell transplant. These receptors originate from a female patient aged 45 to 65 who had an allogeneic stem cell transplant from a related donor, so the T cells may come from the graft donor. Some clones in this sample may be carry-over from other donors' samples. Both conserved end residues are part of each CDR3. D genes are given only for firm matches. Clone size is given for some rows only: seen once, a few or many times, or a class if the clone is expanded.

V	J	size	D	CDR3	DNA
TRBV6-5	TRBJ2-1	few	NA	CASSGGAYNEQFF	TGTGCCAGCAGTGGCGGGGCCTACAATGAGCAGTTCTTC
TRBV4-1	TRBJ1-6	NA	TRBD1	CASSRENIGQGGSPLHF	TGCGCCAGCAGCCGAGAAAACATCGGACAGGGAGGTTCACCCCTCCACTTT
TRBV5-1	TRBJ1-3	NA	NA	CASSVGTTGNTIYF	TGCGCCAGCAGCGTCGGGACAACTGGAAACACCATATATTTT
TRBV7-2	TRBJ2-7	once	NA	CASSPTGNSYEQYF	TGTGCCAGCAGCCCGACAGGAAACTCCTACGAGCAGTACTTC
TRBV10-2	TRBJ2-1	NA	TRBD2	CASRDSGGANNEQFF	TGCGCCAGCAGGGACAGCGGGGGGGCCAACAATGAGCAGTTCTTC
TRBV5-1	TRBJ2-7	NA	TRBD1	CASSPGGGQVTYEQYF	TGCGCCAGCAGCCCCGGAGGGGGACAGGTTACCTACGAGCAGTACTTC
TRBV27	TRBJ2-7	NA	TRBD1	CASGTGFYEQYF	TGTGCCAGCGGGACAGGGTTCTACGAGCAGTACTTC
TRBV7-9	TRBJ1-6	once	NA	CASSLGDRGSPLHF	TGTGCCAGCAGCTTAGGCGATAGGGGTTCACCCCTCCACTTT
TRBV2	TRBJ1-6	NA	TRBD1	CASRDRGNSPLHF	TGTGCCAGCAGGGACAGGGGAAATTCACCCCTCCACTTT
TRBV4-3	TRBJ1-6	NA	TRBD1	CASSQDLGQLQISPLHF	TGCGCCAGCAGCCAAGATCTGGGACAGTTACAAATTTCACCCCTCCACTTT
TRBV7-2	TRBJ1-2	NA	NA	CASSLEAEGGYTF	TGTGCCAGCAGCTTAGAGGCCGAGGGCGGCTACACCTTC
TRBV5-6	TRBJ1-6	NA	NA	CASSLAPTDNSPLHF	TGTGCCAGCAGCTTGGCCCCGACAGACAATTCACCCCTCCACTTT
TRBV5-6	TRBJ2-5	NA	NA	CASSLAGFAETQYF	TGTGCCAGCAGCTTGGCAGGGTTTGCGGAGACCCAGTACTTC
TRBV4-3	TRBJ1-1	NA	NA	CASSQSPGTMNTEAFF	TGCGCCAGCAGCCAGTCCCCTGGGACAATGAACACTGAAGCTTTCTTT
TRBV30	TRBJ2-2	NA	NA	CAWSVRTGSAGELFF	TGTGCCTGGAGTGTACGCACGGGGAGTGCTGGGGAGCTGTTTTTT
TRBV30	TRBJ1-1	NA	TRBD1	CAWSTATGMNTEAFF	TGTGCCTGGAGTACCGCGACAGGGATGAACACTGAAGCTTTCTTT
TRBV2	TRBJ2-3	once	TRBD1	CASSSGTGEVNTQYF	TGTGCCAGCAGTTCTGGGACAGGGGAAGTGAATACGCAGTATTTT
TRBV7-2	TRBJ1-1	NA	NA	CASSRNKNTEAFF	TGTGCCAGCAGTCGAAACAAGAACACTGAAGCTTTCTTT
TRBV30	TRBJ2-2	few	NA	CAWSPLTGNTGELFF	TGTGCCTGGAGTCCCCTAACAGGGAATACCGGGGAGCTGTTTTTT
TRBV25-1	TRBJ2-7	NA	NA	CASSEGGRGIPYEQYF	TGTGCCAGCAGTGAGGGGGGACGAGGAATCCCCTACGAGCAGTACTTC
TRBV18	TRBJ2-7	NA	NA	CASSPRETYEQYF	TGTGCCAGCTCACCACGAGAGACCTACGAGCAGTACTTC
TRBV5-6	TRBJ1-5	NA	TRBD1	CASSFQTGGLLGPQHF	TGTGCCAGCAGCTTCCAGACAGGGGGGCTTCTGGGGCCCCAGCATTTT
TRBV29-1	TRBJ1-5	NA	TRBD1	CSFGQGINQPQHF	TGCAGCTTCGGACAGGGAATAAATCAGCCCCAGCATTTT
TRBV30	TRBJ1-2	once	TRBD1	CAWEPPTGSPYGYTF	TGTGCCTGGGAGCCACCGACAGGGTCGCCTTATGGCTACACCTTC
TRBV19	TRBJ2-6	NA	NA	CASTPQGANVLTF	TGTGCCAGTACCCCCCAAGGGGCCAACGTCCTGACTTTC
TRBV5-4	TRBJ1-5	NA	TRBD1	CASSNGQGRSNQPQHF	TGTGCCAGCAGCAACGGACAGGGACGTAGCAATCAGCCCCAGCATTTT
TRBV7-3	TRBJ2-1	NA	TRBD1	CASSLRDRGSYNEQFF	TGTGCCAGCAGCTTAAGGGACAGGGGCTCCTACAATGAGCAGTTCTTC
TRBV5-4	TRBJ2-1	NA	NA	CASRGGNGDTYNEQFF	TGTGCCAGCAGGGGGGGTAACGGGGATACCTACAATGAGCAGTTCTTC
TRBV27	TRBJ2-6	NA	NA	CASSQTTASGANVLTF	TGTGCCAGCAGCCAAACGACGGCCTCTGGGGCCAACGTCCTGACTTTC
TRBV11-2	TRBJ2-2	NA	TRBD2	CASSPRPGTSGSTGELFF	TGTGCCAGCAGCCCGAGGCCCGGGACTAGTGGTAGCACCGGGGAGCTGTTTTTT
TRBV18	TRBJ1-1	NA	NA	CASSPAILGARTEAFF	TGTGCCAGCTCACCAGCCATACTGGGGGCGCGCACTGAAGCTTTCTTT
TRBV28	TRBJ2-6	NA	NA	CASSPDSSGANVLTF	TGTGCCAGCAGTCCCGACAGCTCTGGGGCCAACGTCCTGACTTTC
TRBV11-3	TRBJ1-6	NA	NA	CASSLAEGGLGNSPLHF	TGTGCCAGCAGCTTAGCGGAGGGGGGTCTGGGTAATTCACCCCTCCACTTT
TRBV30	TRBJ2-5	NA	NA	CAWSTLPGTPQETQYF	TGTGCCTGGAGTACCCTCCCCGGGACACCCCAAGAGACCCAGTACTTC
TRBV19	TRBJ2-7	NA	TRBD1	CASSPTGGVFRQYF	TGTGCCAGTAGCCCGACAGGGGGCGTTTTTAGGCAGTACTTC
TRBV25-1	TRBJ2-1	NA	NA	CASSEFNEQFF	TGTGCCAGCAGTGAATTCAATGAGCAGTTCTTC